This record covers a single T cell receptor beta chain. This CDR3 region has 15 residues. The germline CDR1 and CDR2 sequences are SNHLY and FYNNEI. V dropped 7 bases and J dropped 12; count of bases not matched to a gene: 17. This sample stems from a study of PD-L1 blockade in urothelial cancer. Repertoires were generated with immunoSEQ multiplex PCR, while TCRdb's copy carries only in-frame clones and drops some. The table shows 70,000 to 85,000 clones, with about nine tenths occurring only once. Time point denoted: pretreatment peripheral blood. The chain carries TRBV2 and TRBJ1-4; TRBD1 agrees at 7 bases. The sequence derives from a man between 65 and 85 years old with urothelial cancer. Sequenced here: PBMCs, sampled around atezolizumab (anti-PD-L1) treatment. In nucleotides, the CDR3 is TGTGCCAGCACCCTTCAGGGGGAACTAATGATGGAACTGTTTTTT. Its translation: CASTLQGELMMELFF.